The rows below give T cell receptor beta chains drawn from one sample of a study. TCRdb called the reads again in MiXCR, with one record for every CDR3 protein. The data show about 7,100 distinct CDR3 sequences, with 32% seen just once and around a fifth held by the top ten. The sequencing input was blood. All receptors derive from a human donor. CDR3s include the opening cysteine and the closing phenylalanine or tryptophan. D genes are given only for firm matches. Rows may omit the clone size; those that give it use once, few, many or a size class.

d_gene,v_gene,abundance,j_gene,CDR3aa,CDR3nt
NA,TRBV18,medium-sized,TRBJ2-3,CASSPSRDTDTQYF,TGTGCCAGCTCACCATCCAGGGATACAGATACGCAGTATTTT
NA,TRBV14,medium-sized,TRBJ1-1,CASSQNMNTEAFF,TGTGCCAGCAGCCAGAACATGAACACTGAAGCTTTCTTT
NA,TRBV4-2,medium-sized,TRBJ2-3,CASTEGAKRGDTQYF,TGTGCCAGCACAGAGGGAGCCAAAAGAGGAGATACGCAGTATTTT
NA,TRBV20-1,NA,TRBJ1-1,CSARRGRDTEAFF,TGCAGTGCCCGGAGGGGTAGGGACACTGAAGCTTTCTTT
TRBD1,TRBV29-1,NA,TRBJ1-1,CSVVRDRGAEAFF,TGCAGCGTTGTCCGGGACAGGGGGGCTGAAGCTTTCTTT
NA,TRBV20-1,NA,TRBJ2-1,CSARPQGYMNTEQFF,TGCAGTGCTAGACCACAGGGCTACATGAACACTGAGCAGTTCTTC
NA,TRBV4-2,medium-sized,TRBJ1-1,CASSQETTVNTEAFF,TGTGCCAGCAGCCAAGAGACGACGGTAAACACTGAAGCTTTCTTT
TRBD1,TRBV25-1,NA,TRBJ1-1,CASSDYSGTGDTEAFF,TGTGCCAGCAGTGACTACTCCGGGACAGGGGACACTGAAGCTTTCTTT
NA,TRBV4-2,many,TRBJ2-2,CASSQEAGGYTGELFF,TGTGCCAGCAGCCAAGAAGCGGGCGGATACACCGGGGAGCTGTTTTTT
NA,TRBV20-1,NA,TRBJ2-7,CSASVEKGSSYEQYF,TGCAGTGCTAGCGTTGAAAAGGGAAGCTCCTACGAGCAGTACTTC
NA,TRBV29-1,medium-sized,TRBJ2-1,CSETTDYEQFF,TGCAGCGAGACGACAGATTATGAGCAGTTCTTC